Listed below are T cell receptor beta chains from one sample, sequenced in a study of blood T cells in healthy people across ages. TCRdb recomputed calls from the 5' RACE reads with MiXCR, one row per CDR3 protein. The profile covers 1.5 million to 1.9 million distinct CDR3 sequences, with around 40% appearing a single time and less than 5% taken by the ten largest. Sequencing input: blood. All receptors derive from a woman younger than 35 in good health. Both conserved end residues are part of each CDR3. D genes are given only for firm matches. Clone size appears in some rows only: once, few, many, or a class for an expanded clone.

CDR3 protein: CASSLGLKAPYEQYF
CDR3 DNA: TGTGCCAGCAGCTTAGGTCTGAAAGCACCCTACGAGCAGTACTTC
J gene: TRBJ2-7
clone size: -
V gene: TRBV11-2
D gene: -

CDR3 protein: CASSAGLSSHNEQYF
CDR3 DNA: TGTGCCAGCAGTGCGGGACTTAGCTCCCACAATGAGCAGTACTTC
J gene: TRBJ2-7
clone size: -
V gene: TRBV12-3/TRBV12-4
D gene: -

CDR3 protein: CASSQPTGRNYGYTF
CDR3 DNA: TGTGCCAGTAGCCAACCGACAGGAAGAAACTATGGCTACACCTTC
J gene: TRBJ1-2
clone size: -
V gene: TRBV3-1
D gene: -

CDR3 protein: CATSDGTAGEKLFF
CDR3 DNA: TGTGCCACCAGCGACGGGACAGCTGGGGAAAAACTGTTTTTT
J gene: TRBJ1-4
clone size: -
V gene: TRBV15
D gene: TRBD1

CDR3 protein: CASRLTGDGEQYF
CDR3 DNA: TGTGCCAGCAGGCTAACAGGGGACGGCGAGCAGTACTTC
J gene: TRBJ2-7
clone size: few
V gene: TRBV12-3/TRBV12-4
D gene: TRBD1

CDR3 protein: CASSSRIGENQPQHF
CDR3 DNA: TGCGCCAGCAGCAGCCGAATAGGGGAGAATCAGCCCCAGCATTTT
J gene: TRBJ1-5
clone size: few
V gene: TRBV4-3
D gene: -

CDR3 protein: CSAPGTSVNEQFF
CDR3 DNA: TGCAGTGCTCCCGGGACTAGCGTCAATGAGCAGTTCTTC
J gene: TRBJ2-1
clone size: -
V gene: TRBV20-1
D gene: TRBD2

CDR3 protein: CASSVAEGAGGYTF
CDR3 DNA: TGTGCCAGCAGCGTAGCTGAAGGCGCTGGTGGCTACACCTTC
J gene: TRBJ1-2
clone size: -
V gene: TRBV9
D gene: -

CDR3 protein: CASSPSGLKAGGRVELFF
CDR3 DNA: TGTGCCAGCAGCCCTTCGGGACTTAAAGCGGGAGGGCGTGTGGAGCTGTTTTTT
J gene: TRBJ2-2
clone size: -
V gene: TRBV5-6
D gene: TRBD2

CDR3 protein: CASSSSDQETQYF
CDR3 DNA: TGTGCCAGCAGCTCATCGGACCAAGAGACCCAGTACTTC
J gene: TRBJ2-5
clone size: few
V gene: TRBV7-9
D gene: -

CDR3 protein: CASSGRGEAFF
CDR3 DNA: TGCGCCAGCAGCGGCAGGGGTGAAGCTTTCTTT
J gene: TRBJ1-1
clone size: -
V gene: TRBV5-1
D gene: -

CDR3 protein: CASIPDRGKCEAFF
CDR3 DNA: TGTGCCAGCATCCCCGACAGGGGGAAATGTGAAGCTTTCTTT
J gene: TRBJ1-1
clone size: -
V gene: TRBV7-9
D gene: TRBD1

CDR3 protein: CSVEDRRPGRGAFF
CDR3 DNA: TGCAGCGTTGAAGATCGCCGCCCCGGACGCGGAGCTTTCTTT
J gene: TRBJ1-1
clone size: few
V gene: TRBV29-1
D gene: -

CDR3 protein: CAGSPNLGGDTQYF
CDR3 DNA: TGTGCCGGCAGCCCGAACCTCGGGGGAGATACGCAGTATTTT
J gene: TRBJ2-3
clone size: -
V gene: TRBV9
D gene: -

CDR3 protein: CATSDPAGTGREQFF
CDR3 DNA: TGTGCTACCAGTGATCCCGCCGGGACAGGGAGGGAGCAGTTCTTC
J gene: TRBJ2-1
clone size: -
V gene: TRBV24-1
D gene: TRBD1

CDR3 protein: CASSGGGANNEQFF
CDR3 DNA: TGCGCCAGCAGCGGGGGGGGAGCGAACAATGAGCAGTTCTTC
J gene: TRBJ2-1
clone size: -
V gene: TRBV5-1
D gene: TRBD2

CDR3 protein: CASRDPTSGRINEQFF
CDR3 DNA: TGTGCCAGCAGGGACCCCACTAGCGGGAGGATTAATGAGCAGTTCTTC
J gene: TRBJ2-1
clone size: -
V gene: TRBV6-2/TRBV6-3
D gene: TRBD2

CDR3 protein: CASKTGTGAGNTIYF
CDR3 DNA: TGTGCCAGCAAAACCGGGACAGGGGCTGGAAACACCATATATTTT
J gene: TRBJ1-3
clone size: few
V gene: TRBV7-2
D gene: TRBD1

CDR3 protein: CASSSGTGKQEQYF
CDR3 DNA: TGTGCCAGCAGCTCCGGGACAGGGAAACAGGAGCAGTACTTC
J gene: TRBJ2-7
clone size: -
V gene: TRBV7-9
D gene: TRBD1

CDR3 protein: CASSPRQNLNTIYF
CDR3 DNA: TGTGCCAGCAGTCCGCGACAGAATTTAAACACCATATATTTT
J gene: TRBJ1-3
clone size: -
V gene: TRBV6-5
D gene: -

CDR3 protein: CASRPTNSYEQYF
CDR3 DNA: TGTGCCAGCAGGCCAACCAACTCCTACGAGCAGTACTTC
J gene: TRBJ2-7
clone size: -
V gene: TRBV11-2
D gene: -

CDR3 protein: CASSGTSGTYEQYF
CDR3 DNA: TGTGCCAGCAGCGGTACTAGCGGAACATACGAGCAGTACTTC
J gene: TRBJ2-7
clone size: -
V gene: TRBV2
D gene: TRBD2

CDR3 protein: CATSDSGGATDTQYF
CDR3 DNA: TGTGCCACCAGTGATTCCGGGGGGGCCACAGATACGCAGTATTTT
J gene: TRBJ2-3
clone size: few
V gene: TRBV24-1
D gene: TRBD2

CDR3 protein: CASTTGDAQPQHF
CDR3 DNA: TGTGCCAGCACCACAGGGGACGCTCAGCCCCAGCATTTT
J gene: TRBJ1-5
clone size: -
V gene: TRBV6-2/TRBV6-3
D gene: TRBD1

CDR3 protein: CASSQEPGRLYEQYF
CDR3 DNA: TGCGCCAGCAGCCAAGAGCCAGGGCGCCTCTACGAGCAGTACTTC
J gene: TRBJ2-7
clone size: few
V gene: TRBV4-3
D gene: -

CDR3 protein: CASSLAGLAGGYEQFF
CDR3 DNA: TGTGCCAGCAGTTTAGCAGGACTAGCGGGGGGGTATGAGCAGTTCTTC
J gene: TRBJ2-1
clone size: -
V gene: TRBV12-3/TRBV12-4
D gene: TRBD2

CDR3 protein: CASSRTGDEQYF
CDR3 DNA: TGTGCCAGCTCAAGGACAGGGGACGAGCAGTACTTC
J gene: TRBJ2-7
clone size: many
V gene: TRBV6-5
D gene: TRBD1

CDR3 protein: CASSQPGGGTDTQYF
CDR3 DNA: TGCGCCAGCAGCCAACCAGGGGGCGGCACAGATACGCAGTATTTT
J gene: TRBJ2-3
clone size: -
V gene: TRBV4-3
D gene: TRBD1

CDR3 protein: CATSDPRGGNNEQFF
CDR3 DNA: TGTGCCACCAGTGATCCCCGGGGCGGCAACAATGAGCAGTTCTTC
J gene: TRBJ2-1
clone size: few
V gene: TRBV24-1
D gene: -

CDR3 protein: CASSPLAGGRCIGANVLTF
CDR3 DNA: TGTGCCAGCAGCCCACTAGCAGGAGGAAGGTGTATTGGGGCCAACGTCCTGACTTTC
J gene: TRBJ2-6
clone size: once
V gene: TRBV9
D gene: -

CDR3 protein: CASSNILTGNHNEQFF
CDR3 DNA: TGTGCCAGCAGCAACATCCTAACAGGGAACCACAATGAGCAGTTCTTC
J gene: TRBJ2-1
clone size: -
V gene: TRBV25-1
D gene: -

CDR3 protein: CAISQGQMNTEAFF
CDR3 DNA: TGTGCCATCAGTCAGGGACAGATGAACACTGAAGCTTTCTTT
J gene: TRBJ1-1
clone size: -
V gene: TRBV10-3
D gene: TRBD1

CDR3 protein: CASCYRERRHEQYF
CDR3 DNA: TGTGCCTCCTGCTACAGGGAAAGGCGCCACGAGCAGTACTTC
J gene: TRBJ2-7
clone size: -
V gene: TRBV27
D gene: -

CDR3 protein: CASKPGQGANQPQHF
CDR3 DNA: TGTGCCAGCAAACCGGGACAGGGGGCTAATCAGCCCCAGCATTTT
J gene: TRBJ1-5
clone size: -
V gene: TRBV6-5
D gene: TRBD1

CDR3 protein: CASSPYDRGNQPQHF
CDR3 DNA: TGTGCCAGCTCACCCTACGACAGGGGGAATCAGCCCCAGCATTTT
J gene: TRBJ1-5
clone size: few
V gene: TRBV18
D gene: TRBD1

CDR3 protein: CASTPHGHSNQPQHF
CDR3 DNA: TGTGCCAGCACCCCTCACGGACATAGCAATCAGCCCCAGCATTTT
J gene: TRBJ1-5
clone size: -
V gene: TRBV6-1
D gene: -

CDR3 protein: CASSSTVQGNEQFF
CDR3 DNA: TGTGCCAGCAGTTCTACGGTGCAGGGTAATGAGCAGTTCTTC
J gene: TRBJ2-1
clone size: few
V gene: TRBV28
D gene: -

CDR3 protein: CASSQDRKRGGLWGSYNEQFF
CDR3 DNA: TGTGCCAGCAGCCAAGATCGGAAGCGGGGGGGTTTATGGGGTTCCTACAATGAGCAGTTCTTC
J gene: TRBJ2-1
clone size: -
V gene: TRBV14
D gene: TRBD2

CDR3 protein: CASSLTGLWDSNQPQHF
CDR3 DNA: TGTGCCAGCAGTTTAACAGGATTGTGGGATAGCAATCAGCCCCAGCATTTT
J gene: TRBJ1-5
clone size: -
V gene: TRBV27
D gene: -

CDR3 protein: CAIQRGTYNEQFF
CDR3 DNA: TGTGCCATTCAGCGGGGGACCTACAATGAACAGTTCTTC
J gene: TRBJ2-1
clone size: -
V gene: TRBV10-3
D gene: TRBD2

CDR3 protein: CAISAGTSGRLEQYF
CDR3 DNA: TGTGCCATCAGTGCCGGGACTAGCGGGAGACTCGAGCAGTACTTC
J gene: TRBJ2-7
clone size: few
V gene: TRBV10-3
D gene: TRBD2

CDR3 protein: CASSISDRVGNQPQHF
CDR3 DNA: TGTGCCAGCAGCATCTCCGACAGGGTCGGGAATCAGCCCCAGCATTTT
J gene: TRBJ1-5
clone size: -
V gene: TRBV4-2
D gene: TRBD1

CDR3 protein: CASIPGLASPDTQYF
CDR3 DNA: TGTGCCAGCATTCCCGGACTAGCGTCTCCAGATACGCAGTATTTT
J gene: TRBJ2-3
clone size: -
V gene: TRBV6-6
D gene: TRBD2

CDR3 protein: CASSVEGGTKNIRYF
CDR3 DNA: TGTGCCAGCAGCGTAGAAGGGGGGACCAAAAACATTCGGTACTTC
J gene: TRBJ2-4
clone size: -
V gene: TRBV9
D gene: -

CDR3 protein: CASSPRQRYQETQYF
CDR3 DNA: TGTGCCAGCAGTCCCCGGCAGCGGTACCAAGAGACCCAGTACTTC
J gene: TRBJ2-5
clone size: few
V gene: TRBV27
D gene: -

CDR3 protein: CASSPEGFTLHF
CDR3 DNA: TGTGCCAGCAGCCCGGAGGGATTCACCCTCCACTTT
J gene: TRBJ1-6
clone size: -
V gene: TRBV7-2
D gene: -

CDR3 protein: CASTYQYEQYF
CDR3 DNA: TGTGCCAGCACCTACCAGTACGAGCAGTACTTC
J gene: TRBJ2-7
clone size: many
V gene: TRBV6-6
D gene: -

CDR3 protein: CASSQGLAGPDTQYF
CDR3 DNA: TGCGCCAGCAGCCAGGGACTAGCGGGGCCAGATACGCAGTATTTT
J gene: TRBJ2-3
clone size: -
V gene: TRBV4-3
D gene: TRBD2

CDR3 protein: CASSLFVASGYGYTF
CDR3 DNA: TGTGCCAGCAGCTTATTTGTTGCCTCAGGGTACGGCTACACCTTC
J gene: TRBJ1-2
clone size: few
V gene: TRBV7-8
D gene: -

CDR3 protein: CASSLAEWGSGNTIYF
CDR3 DNA: TGCGCCAGCAGCTTGGCCGAGTGGGGTTCTGGAAACACCATATATTTT
J gene: TRBJ1-3
clone size: -
V gene: TRBV5-1
D gene: -

CDR3 protein: CASSFGPLYF
CDR3 DNA: TGTGCCAGCAGTTTTGGTCCATTATATTTT
J gene: TRBJ1-3
clone size: -
V gene: TRBV12-3/TRBV12-4
D gene: -

CDR3 protein: CASSQDGLAAFF
CDR3 DNA: TGCGCCAGCAGCCAAGACGGCCTAGCAGCTTTCTTT
J gene: TRBJ1-1
clone size: -
V gene: TRBV4-3
D gene: -

CDR3 protein: CASSSFAGGRETQYF
CDR3 DNA: TGTGCCAGCAGTTCATTCGCAGGGGGCCGGGAGACCCAGTACTTC
J gene: TRBJ2-5
clone size: -
V gene: TRBV6-5
D gene: TRBD1

CDR3 protein: CASSMTAQSTNYGYTF
CDR3 DNA: TGTGCCAGCTCTATGACAGCCCAATCGACTAACTATGGCTACACCTTC
J gene: TRBJ1-2
clone size: few
V gene: TRBV18
D gene: -

CDR3 protein: CASSSAQTQFF
CDR3 DNA: TGTGCCAGCAGCTCCGCCCAGACCCAGTTCTTC
J gene: TRBJ2-1
clone size: -
V gene: TRBV6-2/TRBV6-3
D gene: -

CDR3 protein: CASSHGLATDTQYF
CDR3 DNA: TGTGCCAGCAGCCATGGACTAGCCACAGATACGCAGTATTTT
J gene: TRBJ2-3
clone size: -
V gene: TRBV6-2/TRBV6-3
D gene: TRBD2

CDR3 protein: CASSERGTSVSNEQFF
CDR3 DNA: TGTGCCAGCAGTGAAAGGGGGACTAGCGTAAGTAATGAGCAGTTCTTC
J gene: TRBJ2-1
clone size: few
V gene: TRBV2
D gene: TRBD2

CDR3 protein: CASIFRTGQGEQFF
CDR3 DNA: TGTGCCAGCATATTTCGGACAGGGCAGGGTGAGCAGTTCTTC
J gene: TRBJ2-1
clone size: -
V gene: TRBV2
D gene: TRBD1

CDR3 protein: CSVDVGFF
CDR3 DNA: TGCAGCGTTGATGTGGGGTTCTTC
J gene: TRBJ2-1
clone size: -
V gene: TRBV29-1
D gene: -